Below, 26 T cell receptor beta chains from the same sample are listed, as sequenced in a study of T cells in Graves' hyperthyroidism and ophthalmopathy. Researchers amplified the TCR beta CDR3 regions from RNA transcripts. First-round RT-PCR with HTBI primers amplified the TCR CDR3 region. TCRdb independently ran MiXCR on the multiplex PCR reads; one entry per CDR3 protein. The sample lists nearly 600,000 distinct CDR3 sequences, 11% to 15% occurring once. Material: blood. Receptor source: a woman aged 18-29 years with Graves' ophthalmopathy.

This clonotype was found many times. This chain joins TRBV12-5 and TRBJ2-3; D is perhaps TRBD2 (6 bases). The ends were cut back, 1 base at V and 2 bases at J, with 13 bases in the middle. Germline-derived CDR1 and CDR2 are LGHNT and FRNRAP. This CDR3 has 16 amino acids. CDR3 DNA: TGTGCTAGTGGTTTGGGGGACTTTGCCGACACAGATACGCAGTATTTT. Residues: CASGLGDFADTDTQYF.

This clonotype showed up many times. The chain recombines TRBV6-5 with TRBJ1-2; D is undetermined. Germline assignment: CDR1 MNHEY and CDR2 SVGAGI. Trimming removed 2 bases from V and 1 base from J, with 14 bases in between. The CDR3 sequence is 16 residues long. The CDR3 reads CASSYNQKEVNYGYTF. The CDR3 DNA is TGTGCCAGCAGTTACAACCAAAAGGAGGTTAACTATGGCTACACCTTC.

The V and J genes are TRBV19 and TRBJ1-1; tentatively, D is TRBD1 (6 bases). The CDR3 covers 15 residues. Trimming removed 4 bases at V and 4 bases at J, with 16 bases between. From germline, CDR1 is LNHDA and CDR2 SQIVND (reference sequence). The CDR3 reads CASSSPRGQGTEAFF. The CDR3, as DNA: TGTGCCAGTAGTAGTCCCCGGGGGCAGGGCACTGAAGCTTTCTTT.

This clonotype was counted ten times or more. V gene TRBV28 combines with J gene TRBJ1-1, with 7 bases that match TRBD1. V shed 4 bases, J shed 1 base, and the junction held 6 bases outside the gene matches. This CDR3 has 15 amino acids. Germline lookup yields CDR1 MDHEN and CDR2 SYDVKM. The CDR3 sequence: CASSSQGGGNTEAFF. The CDR3 DNA reads TGTGCCAGCAGTTCCCAGGGGGGGGGGAACACTGAAGCTTTCTTT.

This clonotype was observed a few times. V gene TRBV28 combines with J gene TRBJ2-7, with TRBD1 matching 8 bases. The CDR3 runs to 14 residues. CDR1 is MDHEN and CDR2 is SYDVKM in the germline V gene. With V trimmed by 5 bases and J by 2 bases, 5 bases remained unmatched. CDR3 sequence: CASSPGQVAYEQYF. As DNA, the CDR3 is TGTGCCAGCAGTCCGGGACAGGTGGCCTACGAGCAGTACTTC.

The rearrangement uses TRBV14 and TRBJ2-7; D perhaps matches TRBD1 (6 bases). CDR3 length: 15 amino acids. Trimming cost V 3 bases and J 3 bases, with 15 bases left between them. The germline CDR1 and CDR2 sequences are SGHDN and FVKESK. As DNA, the CDR3 is TGTGCCAGCAGCCAGGGGCCTGGGGACATCTACGAGCAGTACTTC. Its translation is CASSQGPGDIYEQYF. The full variable domain, with the rest looked up from reference TRBV14 and TRBJ2-7, is EAGVTQFPSHSVIEKGQTVTLRCDPISGHDNLYWYRRVMGKEIKFLLHFVKESKQDESGMPNNRFLAERTGGTYSTLKVQPAELEDSGVYFCASSQGPGDIYEQYFGPGTRLTVT.

This clonotype was picked up many times. This rearrangement joins TRBV10-3 to TRBJ2-7; 9 positions agree with TRBD1. The trim removed 9 bases at V and 3 bases at J, leaving 15 bases unmatched. The germline CDR1 and CDR2 sequences are ENHRY and SYGVKD. This CDR3 has 16 residues. The CDR3 sequence is CAIGGASGTGFYEQYF. The CDR3 bases are TGTGCCATTGGTGGAGCCAGCGGGACAGGGTTCTACGAGCAGTACTTC.

This clonotype was observed a handful of times. This chain connects TRBV9 to TRBJ2-1; 11 bases align to TRBD2. The CDR3 is 18 amino acids. Germline V gene data show CDR1 as SGDLS and CDR2 as YYNGEE. V was pared by 4 bases and J by 7 bases, with 16 bases of the junction left unmatched. This chain's CDR3 is CASSPFVSLAGEENEQFF. CDR3 DNA: TGTGCCAGCAGCCCCTTCGTCTCACTAGCGGGAGAGGAAAATGAGCAGTTCTTC.

As DNA, the CDR3 is TGTGCCAGTAACCACAGGGCCGAGGGGGACAATGAGCAGTTCTTC. The encoded protein is CASNHRAEGDNEQFF. The chain employs TRBV19 and TRBJ2-1; a possible D gene is TRBD1 (6 bases). The CDR3 totals 15 residues. The germline gives CDR1 LNHDA, CDR2 SQIVND (reference sequence). Trimming cost V 7 bases and J 5 bases, with 18 bases left between them.

This clonotype was picked up a small number of times. The V and J genes are TRBV5-4 and TRBJ2-1; 13 nucleotides align to TRBD2. This CDR3 is 17 amino acids long. Trimming cost V 0 bases and J 7 bases; bases outside gene matches: 7. From germline, CDR1 is SGHNT and CDR2 YYREEE (reference sequence). Here the CDR3 DNA reads TGTGCCAGCAGCTTGGGAGGGACTAGCGGGATCTCAAATGAGCAGTTCTTC. Its translation: CASSLGGTSGISNEQFF.

This clonotype was found a few times. CDR3 in amino acids: CASRSTRGGFRDTEAFF. The CDR3 nucleotides are TGTGCCAGTAGAAGTACCAGGGGGGGATTTCGGGACACTGAAGCTTTCTTT. This chain joins TRBV19 and TRBJ1-1; 7 bases fit TRBD1. Germline CDR1 LNHDA, CDR2 SQIVND (reference sequence). J lost 3 bases, V lost 6 bases, and 16 bases had no gene match. This CDR3 has 17 amino acids.

The chain carries TRBV15 and TRBJ1-4; D gene ambiguous. The length of the CDR3 is 15 residues. V was pared by 4 bases and J by 0 bases, with 9 bases between. Per the germline V gene, CDR1 is LNHNV and CDR2 is YYDKDF (reference sequence). The CDR3 DNA sequence: TGTGCCACCAGCACTGAGCGGGCAACTAATGAAAAACTGTTTTTT. Protein sequence: CATSTERATNEKLFF.

This clonotype was seen repeatedly, ten times or more. CDR3 residues: CASSVDERAGHYEQYF. The CDR3 nucleotides are TGTGCCAGCAGCGTAGATGAACGAGCGGGTCACTACGAGCAGTACTTC. V usage is TRBV9 and J usage is TRBJ2-7, with a weak D call TRBD2 (6 bases). The CDR3 length is 16 residues. Trimming took off 0 bases at V and 3 bases at J, with 16 bases between the two ends. The germline V gene has CDR1 SGDLS and CDR2 YYNGEE.

This clonotype came up many times. V is TRBV27 and J is TRBJ1-2; D is undetermined. Germline V gene lookup returns CDR1 MNHEY and CDR2 SMNVEV (reference sequence). The CDR3 is 13 amino acids. Trimming cost V 8 bases and J 3 bases, with 13 bases left between them. The CDR3 region has the DNA TGTGCCAGCGCCGTGGGGTCGGACTATGGCTACACCTTC. Protein sequence: CASAVGSDYGYTF.

The chain couples TRBV19 to TRBJ1-6; 10 bases are a match to TRBD1. Looked up from germline, CDR1 is LNHDA and CDR2 is SQIVND (reference sequence). The CDR3 runs to 13 residues. V shed 5 bases, J shed 10 bases, and the junction held 2 bases outside the gene matches. The CDR3 nucleotides are TGTGCCAGTAGTCCGGGACAGGGGTCACCCCTCCACTTT. Translation gives CASSPGQGSPLHF.

This clonotype was seen repeatedly, ten times or more. The rearrangement uses TRBV28 and TRBJ1-6, with D hard to call. Trimming removed 5 bases at V and 9 bases at J, with 14 bases between. From germline, CDR1 is MDHEN and CDR2 SYDVKM. The CDR3 totals 14 residues. The CDR3: CASSLARGGSPLHF. The CDR3 DNA reads TGTGCCAGCAGTCTAGCACGGGGAGGTTCACCCCTCCACTTT.

This clonotype showed up many times. The chain combines TRBV12-3 or TRBV12-4 with TRBJ2-2; D is perhaps TRBD2 (5 bases). Deletions cut 8 bases from V and 5 bases from J, with 15 bases between. The CDR3 runs to 14 residues. In DNA form, the CDR3 reads TGTGCCAGCCTCGGACCGGGGAGAACCGGGGAGCTGTTTTTT. Amino acid sequence: CASLGPGRTGELFF.

The chain has TRBV9 and TRBJ1-4; 7 bases match TRBD1. V was clipped by 4 bases and J by 4 bases; unmatched bases: 10. The CDR3 covers 16 residues. Germline V gene sequence: CDR1 SGDLS, CDR2 YYNGEE. For the CDR3, the DNA is TGTGCCAGCAGCCTACAAACAGGGGCTGATAATGAAAAACTGTTTTTT. Protein sequence: CASSLQTGADNEKLFF.

This chain uses TRBV28 with TRBJ1-4; D may be TRBD1 (6 bases). Germline-derived CDR1 and CDR2 are MDHEN and SYDVKM. The V and J ends lost 7 bases and 8 bases respectively, with 20 bases between them. The CDR3 extends over 15 amino acids. The CDR3 bases are TGTGCCAGCACTCCCTTAGGGCCAGGGGCAGAAAAACTGTTTTTT. This encodes CASTPLGPGAEKLFF. The variable domain in full, completed from reference TRBV28 and TRBJ1-4, reads DVKVTQSSRYLVKRTGEKVFLECVQDMDHENMFWYRQDPGLGLRLIYFSYDVKMKEKGDIPEGYSVSREKKERFSLILESASTNQTSMYLCASTPLGPGAEKLFFGSGTQLSVL.

As for this clonotype: Given a much more abundant clone one base away, this may be a read error. CDR3 protein: CASSSGLAGNTSTDTQYF. The DNA of the CDR3 is TGTGCCAGCAGCTCGGGACTAGCGGGTAATACTAGCACAGATACGCAGTATTTT. The chain joins TRBV5-4 to TRBJ2-3, with 12 nucleotides matching TRBD2. The germline CDR1 and CDR2 sequences are SGHNT and YYREEE (reference sequence). This CDR3 region has 18 residues. Losses at the gene ends were 3 bases for V and 0 bases for J; bases not matched to a gene: 8.

The V and J genes are TRBV20-1 and TRBJ1-4; perhaps TRBD1 as D (5 bases). CDR1 is DFQATT, CDR2 SNEGSKA, per germline (reference sequence). This CDR3 is 13 amino acids long. V was shortened by 6 bases and J by 2 bases, with 10 bases between the two germline ends. In DNA, the CDR3 is TGCAGTGCCTGGGGGGGGACTAATGAAAAACTGTTTTTT. Its protein product is CSAWGGTNEKLFF.

This clonotype has more than one count but fewer than ten. This chain connects TRBV4-1 to TRBJ1-5; 8 nucleotides match TRBD1. V shed 4 bases and J 6 bases; nucleotides not matched to a gene: 5. Germline lookup yields CDR1 MGHRA and CDR2 YSYEKL. The CDR3 consists of 14 residues. The CDR3 nucleotides read TGCGCCAGCAGCCTGGACAGGGAAATTCAGCCCCAGCATTTT. Translating it yields CASSLDREIQPQHF.

Worth noting for this clonotype: One base away lies a much larger clone, so this may be a sequencing read error. J is TRBJ2-7 and V is TRBV29-1, with TRBD1 identical over 7 bases. V trimming: 4 bases; J trimming: 2 bases; junction bases outside the gene matches: 14. The CDR3 spans 16 residues. Germline CDR1 and CDR2: SQVTM and ANQGSEA. The CDR3 loop is CSVGGGANKKTYEQYF. The CDR3 nucleotides read TGCAGCGTTGGAGGGGGCGCGAATAAGAAGACCTACGAGCAGTACTTC.

The sample holds many counts of this clonotype. This chain uses TRBV28 with TRBJ2-1; tentatively, D is TRBD1 (6 bases). Germline V gene lookup returns CDR1 MDHEN and CDR2 SYDVKM. The length of the CDR3 is 14 residues. V was trimmed by 6 bases and J by 3 bases, leaving 12 bases between them. CDR3 loop: CASSEDRYYNEQFF. DNA of the CDR3: TGTGCCAGCAGCGAGGACAGATACTACAATGAGCAGTTCTTC. The entire variable domain, with the rest obtained from reference TRBV28 and TRBJ2-1, is as follows: DVKVTQSSRYLVKRTGEKVFLECVQDMDHENMFWYRQDPGLGLRLIYFSYDVKMKEKGDIPEGYSVSREKKERFSLILESASTNQTSMYLCASSEDRYYNEQFFGPGTRLTVL.

There are a few counts of this clonotype. The J gene is TRBJ2-5, the V gene TRBV11-3; 10 bases fit TRBD1. The CDR3 covers 15 residues. The V gene's germline CDR1 is SGHNT and CDR2 YENEEA. V shed 4 bases and J 5 bases; nucleotides not matched to a gene: 7. The CDR3 reads CASSSGTGVFETQYF. The CDR3 DNA reads TGTGCCAGCAGCTCGGGGACAGGGGTTTTTGAGACCCAGTACTTC.

At least ten counts were recorded for this clonotype. The J gene is TRBJ2-1, the V gene TRBV12-3 or TRBV12-4; 7 bases are shared with TRBD2. J lost 6 bases, V lost 1 base, and 3 bases had no gene match. The CDR3 extends over 14 amino acids. The CDR3 DNA reads as TGTGCCAGCAGTTTAGGCCTAGCGGTCAATGAGCAGTTCTTC. Translated, it gives CASSLGLAVNEQFF.